The rows below give T cell receptor beta chains drawn from one sample of a study of molecular identifiers for immune sequencing clone quantification. TCRdb reprocessed the PCR reads with MiXCR, giving one entry per CDR3 protein. The sample has 490,000 or so distinct CDR3 sequences, 25% seen once. Sequenced sample: naive CD8+ T cells from blood, with Jurkat cell RNA spiked in. Receptors originate from a human donor in good health. Some libraries in this study had Jurkat cell RNA spiked in. The CDR3 runs from the conserved cysteine through the conserved F or W. Each record gives: V gene, J gene, D gene, clone size, CDR3 protein, CDR3 DNA. The D gene is left open where the match is weak. Clone size is shown for a subset of rows, as once, few, many or a class of expanded clone.

V gene: TRBV6-2/TRBV6-3
J gene: TRBJ2-3
D gene: TRBD1
clone size: many
CDR3 protein: CASSPGQGAYTDTQYF
CDR3 DNA: TGTGCCAGCAGTCCAGGACAGGGAGCCTACACAGATACGCAGTATTTT

V gene: TRBV4-1
J gene: TRBJ2-5
D gene: -
clone size: many
CDR3 protein: CASSQESALGQETQYF
CDR3 DNA: TGCGCCAGCAGCCAAGAGTCGGCCTTGGGCCAAGAGACCCAGTACTTC

V gene: TRBV15
J gene: TRBJ2-1
D gene: -
clone size: -
CDR3 protein: CATSRGGGSLNEQFF
CDR3 DNA: TGTGCCACCAGCAGAGGAGGTGGTAGCCTCAATGAGCAGTTCTTC

V gene: TRBV28
J gene: TRBJ1-6
D gene: -
clone size: few
CDR3 protein: CASRGPFNSPLHF
CDR3 DNA: TGTGCCAGCCGAGGACCGTTTAATTCACCCCTCCACTTT

V gene: TRBV6-5
J gene: TRBJ2-7
D gene: -
clone size: -
CDR3 protein: CASSAWHEQYF
CDR3 DNA: TGTGCCAGCAGTGCGTGGCACGAGCAGTACTTC

V gene: TRBV28
J gene: TRBJ2-3
D gene: -
clone size: many
CDR3 protein: CASSPHWAASQTADTQYF
CDR3 DNA: TGTGCCAGCAGTCCACACTGGGCAGCCTCACAGACCGCAGATACGCAGTATTTT

V gene: TRBV6-2/TRBV6-3
J gene: TRBJ1-1
D gene: -
clone size: many
CDR3 protein: CASRAYDGAMNTEAFF
CDR3 DNA: TGTGCCAGCAGAGCCTATGACGGGGCAATGAACACTGAAGCTTTCTTT

V gene: TRBV11-2
J gene: TRBJ1-6
D gene: TRBD1
clone size: -
CDR3 protein: CASSQLPGQGYPRSSLHF
CDR3 DNA: TGTGCCAGCAGCCAGCTACCCGGACAGGGATATCCTCGATCATCCCTCCACTTT

V gene: TRBV20-1
J gene: TRBJ2-7
D gene: -
clone size: few
CDR3 protein: CSATKGGPGEQYF
CDR3 DNA: TGCAGTGCAACCAAAGGAGGGCCAGGGGAGCAGTACTTC

V gene: TRBV6-4
J gene: TRBJ2-2
D gene: TRBD2
clone size: once
CDR3 protein: CASSPTSGANTGEPFF
CDR3 DNA: TGTGCCAGCAGCCCTACTAGCGGGGCCAACACCGGGGAGCCGTTTTTT

V gene: TRBV2
J gene: TRBJ1-4
D gene: -
clone size: -
CDR3 protein: CASSEALGRDPNEKLFF
CDR3 DNA: TGTGCCAGCAGTGAAGCGCTTGGGCGGGACCCTAATGAAAAACTGTTTTTT

V gene: TRBV12-3/TRBV12-4
J gene: TRBJ2-6
D gene: -
clone size: once
CDR3 protein: CASKGNSAANVLTF
CDR3 DNA: TGTGCCAGCAAGGGAAACTCTGCGGCCAACGTCCTGACTTTC

V gene: TRBV6-5
J gene: TRBJ2-5
D gene: -
clone size: -
CDR3 protein: CATCVGETQYF
CDR3 DNA: TGTGCCACCTGCGTGGGGGAGACCCAGTACTTC

V gene: TRBV27
J gene: TRBJ1-5
D gene: TRBD1
clone size: many
CDR3 protein: CASRKGQVNQPQHF
CDR3 DNA: TGTGCCAGCAGAAAGGGACAGGTTAATCAGCCCCAGCATTTT

V gene: TRBV6-2/TRBV6-3
J gene: TRBJ2-1
D gene: -
clone size: few
CDR3 protein: CASRRGVLEQFF
CDR3 DNA: TGTGCCAGCAGAAGGGGGGTTCTTGAGCAGTTCTTC

V gene: TRBV27
J gene: TRBJ2-2
D gene: -
clone size: -
CDR3 protein: CASSLSRLGELFF
CDR3 DNA: TGTGCCAGCAGTCTCTCCAGGCTCGGGGAGCTGTTTTTT

V gene: TRBV19
J gene: TRBJ1-2
D gene: -
clone size: -
CDR3 protein: CATIDGNGYTF
CDR3 DNA: TGTGCCACTATAGACGGGAATGGCTACACCTTC

V gene: TRBV9
J gene: TRBJ2-7
D gene: TRBD2
clone size: -
CDR3 protein: CASSHSRLAGGQYEQYF
CDR3 DNA: TGTGCCAGCAGTCACAGCCGGCTAGCGGGGGGGCAGTACGAGCAGTACTTC

V gene: TRBV7-9
J gene: TRBJ2-3
D gene: TRBD2
clone size: -
CDR3 protein: CASSWATSGGPDTQYF
CDR3 DNA: TGTGCCAGCAGCTGGGCGACTAGCGGGGGCCCAGATACGCAGTATTTT

V gene: TRBV6-2/TRBV6-3
J gene: TRBJ2-7
D gene: TRBD2
clone size: many
CDR3 protein: CASSRLAGAYEQYF
CDR3 DNA: TGTGCCAGCAGTAGGTTAGCGGGGGCCTACGAGCAGTACTTC

V gene: TRBV24-1
J gene: TRBJ2-2
D gene: -
clone size: -
CDR3 protein: CAYSDSYTGELFF
CDR3 DNA: TGTGCCTACTCTGACAGTTACACCGGGGAGCTGTTTTTT

V gene: TRBV6-5
J gene: TRBJ1-6
D gene: -
clone size: few
CDR3 protein: CASSSGIGSPLHF
CDR3 DNA: TGTGCCAGCAGTTCAGGGATTGGTTCACCCCTCCACTTT

V gene: TRBV7-9
J gene: TRBJ2-3
D gene: -
clone size: many
CDR3 protein: CASIGNGGITDTQYF
CDR3 DNA: TGTGCCAGCATCGGAAATGGGGGGATCACAGATACGCAGTATTTT

V gene: TRBV6-1
J gene: TRBJ2-1
D gene: -
clone size: -
CDR3 protein: CASQFVAVEQFF
CDR3 DNA: TGTGCCAGCCAGTTCGTCGCGGTTGAGCAGTTCTTC

V gene: TRBV28
J gene: TRBJ1-1
D gene: -
clone size: few
CDR3 protein: CASSAPGQGEPNTEAFF
CDR3 DNA: TGTGCCAGCAGTGCTCCAGGCCAAGGGGAGCCGAACACTGAAGCTTTCTTT

V gene: TRBV7-2
J gene: TRBJ2-1
D gene: TRBD2
clone size: -
CDR3 protein: CASSLYVSGSSYNEQFF
CDR3 DNA: TGTGCCAGCAGCTTATACGTTAGCGGGAGCTCCTACAATGAGCAGTTCTTC

V gene: TRBV27
J gene: TRBJ1-2
D gene: TRBD1
clone size: -
CDR3 protein: CASRARTGALYGYTF
CDR3 DNA: TGTGCCAGCAGAGCTAGGACAGGGGCCCTCTATGGCTACACCTTC

V gene: TRBV3-1
J gene: TRBJ2-1
D gene: -
clone size: -
CDR3 protein: CASSPWEGVREQFF
CDR3 DNA: TGTGCCAGCAGCCCCTGGGAGGGGGTAAGGGAGCAGTTCTTC

V gene: TRBV20-1
J gene: TRBJ1-2
D gene: -
clone size: -
CDR3 protein: CSARGIAGSNYGYTF
CDR3 DNA: TGCAGTGCTAGAGGGATAGCAGGGTCGAACTATGGCTACACCTTC

V gene: TRBV4-1
J gene: TRBJ2-7
D gene: -
clone size: -
CDR3 protein: CASSQPGTRTAEQYF
CDR3 DNA: TGCGCCAGCAGCCAACCAGGGACCAGGACGGCCGAGCAGTACTTC

V gene: TRBV24-1
J gene: TRBJ1-1
D gene: -
clone size: many
CDR3 protein: CATSASGEAFF
CDR3 DNA: TGTGCCACCAGTGCTTCGGGTGAAGCTTTCTTT

V gene: TRBV2
J gene: TRBJ1-2
D gene: TRBD1
clone size: -
CDR3 protein: CASSGGWTGESYGYTF
CDR3 DNA: TGTGCCAGCAGTGGAGGCTGGACAGGGGAGTCCTATGGCTACACCTTC

V gene: TRBV30
J gene: TRBJ1-1
D gene: -
clone size: few
CDR3 protein: CAWSVLLRGEAFF
CDR3 DNA: TGTGCCTGGAGTGTACTTCTAAGGGGTGAAGCTTTCTTT

V gene: TRBV6-1
J gene: TRBJ2-7
D gene: -
clone size: few
CDR3 protein: CASSEWAGAYEQYF
CDR3 DNA: TGTGCCAGCAGTGAATGGGCAGGGGCCTACGAGCAGTACTTC

V gene: TRBV27
J gene: TRBJ1-1
D gene: -
clone size: -
CDR3 protein: CASSLSQLGGVGAEAFF
CDR3 DNA: TGTGCCAGCAGTTTGTCTCAGCTTGGGGGCGTGGGGGCTGAAGCTTTCTTT

V gene: TRBV19
J gene: TRBJ2-3
D gene: TRBD2
clone size: -
CDR3 protein: CASKTSSPDTQYF
CDR3 DNA: TGTGCCAGTAAGACTAGCTCCCCAGATACGCAGTATTTT

V gene: TRBV11-1
J gene: TRBJ2-7
D gene: -
clone size: -
CDR3 protein: CASSYDGRLRYEQYF
CDR3 DNA: TGTGCCAGCAGCTATGACGGTCGATTGCGCTACGAGCAGTACTTC

V gene: TRBV4-3
J gene: TRBJ2-2
D gene: -
clone size: -
CDR3 protein: CASRPGLLTGELFF
CDR3 DNA: TGCGCCAGCAGACCGGGACTCCTCACCGGGGAGCTGTTTTTT

V gene: TRBV7-2
J gene: TRBJ2-1
D gene: TRBD2
clone size: many
CDR3 protein: CASSSGLALDEQFF
CDR3 DNA: TGTGCCAGCAGCTCCGGACTAGCTTTGGATGAGCAGTTCTTC

V gene: TRBV18
J gene: TRBJ1-5
D gene: -
clone size: few
CDR3 protein: CASSPPSYNQPQHF
CDR3 DNA: TGTGCCAGCTCACCACCATCTTATAATCAGCCCCAGCATTTT

V gene: TRBV29-1
J gene: TRBJ2-1
D gene: -
clone size: many
CDR3 protein: CSVPKDSSYNEQFF
CDR3 DNA: TGCAGCGTCCCCAAGGACAGCTCCTACAATGAGCAGTTCTTC

V gene: TRBV28
J gene: TRBJ2-7
D gene: TRBD1
clone size: few
CDR3 protein: CASSPRQGPYEQYF
CDR3 DNA: TGTGCCAGCAGTCCACGACAGGGCCCCTACGAGCAGTACTTC